This T cell receptor (beta chain) was identified in a study of OX40 agonist ivuxolimab in advanced cancers. Study-level information: Treatment of patients was with ivuxolimab, an agonistic anti-OX40 (CD134) antibody.

Libraries were prepared by immunoSEQ multiplex PCR; TCRdb keeps only in-frame clonotypes and omits some of them. In the table there are over 80,000 clones, 86% of which are singletons. Germline V gene lookup returns CDR1 LNHDA and CDR2 SQIVND (reference sequence). V gave up 6 bases and J gave up 0 bases; unmatched junction bases: 5. The CDR3 covers 16 residues. This rearrangement joins TRBV19 to TRBJ1-6; 7 bases match TRBD1. The starting material was CD4+ or CD8+ T cells sorted from blood, obtained in a trial of the OX40 agonist ivuxolimab. The TCR was taken from an adult with an advanced solid tumor such as melanoma, head and neck, liver or kidney cancer. CDR3 loop: CASSSGQSSYNSPLHF. CDR3 sequence (DNA): TGTGCCAGTAGCTCGGGACAGAGCTCCTATAATTCACCCCTCCACTTT.